The sequence of this T cell receptor (beta chain) was determined in a study of blood T cell repertoires in COVID-19. As for the study in general: Acute and convalescent COVID-19 specimens originated in the United States, Italy and Spain.

The protocol was immunoSEQ multiplex PCR, while the TCRdb copy is restricted to in-frame clones and leaves out a portion. The sample carries about 250,000 clones, around 88% recorded once. The CDR3 runs 14 residues. J lost 8 bases, V lost 4 bases, and 5 bases had no gene match. Germline CDR1 and CDR2: SGHNT and YYREEE (reference sequence). Seattle patients were enrolled during active infection and followed longitudinally. Sequencing was performed on peripheral blood. This TCR was recovered from a young woman with COVID-19, enrolled during active disease. The chain carries TRBV5-4 and TRBJ1-4; 10 bases agree with TRBD1. CDR3 coding DNA: TGTGCCAGCAGCCGGGACAGGGGAGGGGAAAAACTGTTTTTT. Its protein is CASSRDRGGEKLFF.